This T cell receptor beta chain originates from a study of cytomegalovirus exposure and HLA in healthy donors. Both 60 Vbeta primers and 13 Jbeta primers went into the PCR. Authors' processing steps: Among the unique TCR beta chains that a later analysis counted, about 85 million in all, around 11 million were shared. The protocol was immunoSEQ multiplex PCR, while the TCRdb copy is restricted to in-frame clones and leaves out a portion. The V and J calls and clone size were taken over from that table, and D and trimming were inferred from the DNA. Of about 87,000 clones listed, around 68% are singletons. General study results and limits: In a later analysis, DRB1 alleles had the most associated TCRs; HLA-C alleles the fewest.

Note on this clone: Antigen unknown.

The CDR3 length is 14 residues. CDR1 and CDR2 (germline): MDHEN, SYDVKM. Trimming removed 5 bases at V and 4 bases at J, with 14 bases between. The sequence was collected from a man in his thirties or forties in good health and CMV-seropositive. The V gene is TRBV28, the J gene TRBJ1-1, with a weak D call TRBD1 (5 bases). Sample: PBMCs. The CDR3 sequence is CASSKDLGGTEAFF. Written as DNA, the CDR3 is TGTGCCAGCAGTAAGGATCTGGGGGGCACTGAAGCTTTCTTT.